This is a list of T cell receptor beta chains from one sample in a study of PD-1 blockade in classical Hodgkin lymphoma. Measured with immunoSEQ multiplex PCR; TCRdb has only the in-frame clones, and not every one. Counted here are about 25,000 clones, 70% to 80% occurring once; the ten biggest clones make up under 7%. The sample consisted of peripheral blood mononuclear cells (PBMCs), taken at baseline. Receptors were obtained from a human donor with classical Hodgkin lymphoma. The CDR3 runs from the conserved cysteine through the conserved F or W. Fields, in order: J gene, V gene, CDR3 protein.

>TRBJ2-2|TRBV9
CASSYSVSETGELFF
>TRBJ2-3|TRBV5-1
CASSLEGRSITDTQYF
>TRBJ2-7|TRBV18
CASSLGGQASYEQYF
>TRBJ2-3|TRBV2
CASSEWRLTDTQYF
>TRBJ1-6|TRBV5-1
CASSADGNSPLHF
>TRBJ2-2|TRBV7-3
CASSRDRAGTGELFF
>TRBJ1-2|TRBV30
CATRGNYGYTF
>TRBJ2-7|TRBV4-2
CASSQDRAVWDEQYF
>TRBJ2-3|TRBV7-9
CASSRGPSDTQYF
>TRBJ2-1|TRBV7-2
CASSPSGGAPNEQFF
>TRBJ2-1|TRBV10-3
CAISESQRANNEQFF
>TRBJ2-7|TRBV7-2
CASSLGGTGLYEQYF
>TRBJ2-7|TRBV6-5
CASRTTSGVYEQYF
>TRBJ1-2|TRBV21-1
CASSNKLEGYTF
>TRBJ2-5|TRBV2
CASSGTGGETQYF
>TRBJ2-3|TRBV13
CASSLRTSGTDTQYF
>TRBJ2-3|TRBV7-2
CASSLVWAGGEDTQYF
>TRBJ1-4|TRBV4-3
CASSQEYSGGRSEKLFF
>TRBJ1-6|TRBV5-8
CASSLGGNSPLHF
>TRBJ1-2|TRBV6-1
CASSERNYGYTF
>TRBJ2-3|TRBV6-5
CASSQPSGGTDTQYF
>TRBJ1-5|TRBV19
CASSILQGATGQPQHF
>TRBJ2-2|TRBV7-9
CASNKRGLPNTGELFF
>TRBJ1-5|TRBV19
CASSIGGRRSNQPQHF
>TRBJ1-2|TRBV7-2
CASSPRDKTNYGYTF
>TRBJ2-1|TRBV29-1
CSVEEYNEQFF
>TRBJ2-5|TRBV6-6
CASSRDGGGETQYF
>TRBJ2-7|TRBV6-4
CASSDRVPSYEQYF
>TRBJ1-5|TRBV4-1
CASSSLNLVGQPQHF
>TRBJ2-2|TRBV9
CASSQGPTGELFF
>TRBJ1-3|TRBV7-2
CASSLSGAGNTIYF
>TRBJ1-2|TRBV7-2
CASSPGLGMGSGYTF
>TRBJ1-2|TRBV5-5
CASSSGPTSWGYGYTF
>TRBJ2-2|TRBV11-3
CASSSRGSGTGELFF
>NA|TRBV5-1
CASSPGLAGGNGEQYF
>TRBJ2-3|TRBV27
CASSRRRLAGDTDTQYF